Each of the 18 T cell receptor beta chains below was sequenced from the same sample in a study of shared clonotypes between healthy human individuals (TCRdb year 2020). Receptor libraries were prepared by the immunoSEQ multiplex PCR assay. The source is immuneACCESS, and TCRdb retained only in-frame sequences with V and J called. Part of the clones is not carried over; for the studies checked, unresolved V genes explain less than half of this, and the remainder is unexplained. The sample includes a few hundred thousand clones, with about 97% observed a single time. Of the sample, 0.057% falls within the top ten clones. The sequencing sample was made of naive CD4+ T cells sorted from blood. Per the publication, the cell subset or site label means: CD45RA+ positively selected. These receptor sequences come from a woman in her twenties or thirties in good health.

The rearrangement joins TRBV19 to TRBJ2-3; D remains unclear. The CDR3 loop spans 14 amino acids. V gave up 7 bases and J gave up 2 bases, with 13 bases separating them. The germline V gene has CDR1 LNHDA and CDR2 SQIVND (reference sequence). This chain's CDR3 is CASKREKVTDTQYF. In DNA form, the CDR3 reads TGTGCCAGTAAAAGGGAAAAGGTCACAGATACGCAGTATTTT.

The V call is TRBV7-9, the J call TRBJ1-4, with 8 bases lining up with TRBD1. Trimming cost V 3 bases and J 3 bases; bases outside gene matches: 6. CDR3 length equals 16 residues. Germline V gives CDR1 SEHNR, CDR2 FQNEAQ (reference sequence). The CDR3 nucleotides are TGTGCCAGCAGCTTTCCTACAGGGGGAGCTAATGAAAAACTGTTTTTT. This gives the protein CASSFPTGGANEKLFF.

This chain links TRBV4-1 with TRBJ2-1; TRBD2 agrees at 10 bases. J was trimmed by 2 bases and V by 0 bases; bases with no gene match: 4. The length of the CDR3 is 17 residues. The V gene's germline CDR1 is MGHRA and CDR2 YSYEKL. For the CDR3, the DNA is TGCGCCAGCAGCCAAGATACTAGCGGGACCCCCTACAATGAGCAGTTCTTC. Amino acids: CASSQDTSGTPYNEQFF.

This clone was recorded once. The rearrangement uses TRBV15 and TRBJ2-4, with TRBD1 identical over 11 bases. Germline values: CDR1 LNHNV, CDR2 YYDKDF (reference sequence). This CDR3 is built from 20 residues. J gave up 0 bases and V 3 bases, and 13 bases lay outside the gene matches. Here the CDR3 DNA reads TGTGCCACCAGCAGTCGGACAGGGGGCAGTCCTCAACTAGCCAAAAACATTCAGTACTTC. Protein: CATSSRTGGSPQLAKNIQYF.

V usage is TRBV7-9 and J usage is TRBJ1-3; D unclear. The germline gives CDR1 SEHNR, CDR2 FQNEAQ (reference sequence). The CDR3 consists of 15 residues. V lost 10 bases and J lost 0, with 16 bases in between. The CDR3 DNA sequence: TGTGCCAACGGGAAGGCAATCTCCTCTGGAAACACCATATATTTT. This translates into CANGKAISSGNTIYF.

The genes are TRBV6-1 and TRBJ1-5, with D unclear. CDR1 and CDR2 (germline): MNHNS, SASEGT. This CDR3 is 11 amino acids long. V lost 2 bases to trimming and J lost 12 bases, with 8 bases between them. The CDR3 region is CASSEPGLQHF. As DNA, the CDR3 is TGTGCCAGCAGTGAACCCGGGCTCCAGCATTTT.

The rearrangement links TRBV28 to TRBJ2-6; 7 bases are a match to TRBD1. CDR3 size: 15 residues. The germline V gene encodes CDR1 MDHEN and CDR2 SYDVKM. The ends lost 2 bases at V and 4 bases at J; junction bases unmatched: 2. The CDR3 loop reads CASSLRGRGANVLTF. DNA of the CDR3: TGTGCCAGCAGTTTAAGGGGGCGAGGGGCCAACGTCCTGACTTTC.

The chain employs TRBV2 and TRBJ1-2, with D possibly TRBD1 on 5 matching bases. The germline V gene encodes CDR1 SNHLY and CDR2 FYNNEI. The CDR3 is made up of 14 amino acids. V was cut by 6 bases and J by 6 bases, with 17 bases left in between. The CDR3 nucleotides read TGTGCCAGCAGGGGGGACCATTTGAGCAATGGCTACACCTTC. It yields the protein CASRGDHLSNGYTF.

This CDR3 is CASSLQDLNTEAFF. In nucleotides, the CDR3 is TGTGCCAGCAGTTTACAGGATCTGAACACTGAAGCTTTCTTT. The J gene is TRBJ1-1, the V gene TRBV27; D is unclear. This CDR3 is built from 14 residues. Germline loops: CDR1 MNHEY, CDR2 SMNVEV (reference sequence). The ends were cut back, 2 bases at V and 0 bases at J, with 7 bases in the middle.

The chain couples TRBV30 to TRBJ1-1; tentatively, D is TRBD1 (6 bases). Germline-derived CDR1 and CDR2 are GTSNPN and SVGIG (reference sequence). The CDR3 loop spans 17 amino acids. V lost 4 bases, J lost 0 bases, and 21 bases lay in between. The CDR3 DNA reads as TGTGCCTGGAATCAAGGGGGGCGGTGGAGGATGAACACTGAAGCTTTCTTT. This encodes CAWNQGGRWRMNTEAFF.

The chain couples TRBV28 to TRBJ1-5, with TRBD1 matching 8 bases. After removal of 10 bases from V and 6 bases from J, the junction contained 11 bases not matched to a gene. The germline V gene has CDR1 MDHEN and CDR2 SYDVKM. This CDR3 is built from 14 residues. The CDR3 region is CAILRQGKGQPQHF. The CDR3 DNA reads TGTGCCATTTTGAGACAGGGGAAGGGTCAGCCCCAGCATTTT.

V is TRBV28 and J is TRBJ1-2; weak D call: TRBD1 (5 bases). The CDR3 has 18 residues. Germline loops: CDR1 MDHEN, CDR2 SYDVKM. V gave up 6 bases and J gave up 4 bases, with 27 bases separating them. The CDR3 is CASSEGGTTLGKAYGYTF. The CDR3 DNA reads TGTGCCAGCAGCGAAGGAGGGACGACGTTGGGGAAAGCCTATGGCTACACCTTC.

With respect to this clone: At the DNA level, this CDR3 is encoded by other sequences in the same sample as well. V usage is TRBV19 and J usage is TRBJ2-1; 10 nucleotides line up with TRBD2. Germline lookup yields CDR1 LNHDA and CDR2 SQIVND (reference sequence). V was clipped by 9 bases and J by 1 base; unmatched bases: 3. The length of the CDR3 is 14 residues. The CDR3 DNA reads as TGTGCCAGCAAACTAGCGGGGTCCTACAATGAGCAGTTCTTC. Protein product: CASKLAGSYNEQFF.

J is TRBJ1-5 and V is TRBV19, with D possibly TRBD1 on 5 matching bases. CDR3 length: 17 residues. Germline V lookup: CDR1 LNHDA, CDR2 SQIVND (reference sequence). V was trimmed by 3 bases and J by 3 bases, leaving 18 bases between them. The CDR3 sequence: CASSIPGRERVNQPQHF. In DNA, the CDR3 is TGTGCCAGTAGTATCCCAGGGAGGGAGAGGGTCAATCAGCCCCAGCATTTT.

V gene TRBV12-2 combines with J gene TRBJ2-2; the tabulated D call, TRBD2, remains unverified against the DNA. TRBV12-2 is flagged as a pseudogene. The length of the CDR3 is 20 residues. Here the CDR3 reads CASRLEPAGQGSGRVGELFF. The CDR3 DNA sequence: TGTGCAAGTCGCTTAGAACCGGCAGGGCAGGGTAGCGGGAGGGTCGGGGAGCTGTTTTTT.

DNA for the CDR3: TGTGCCAGCAGCCCGAGGAACAATCAGCCCCAGCATTTT. Protein product: CASSPRNNQPQHF. The chain is built from TRBV27 and TRBJ1-5; D is undetermined. Germline CDR1 and CDR2: MNHEY and SMNVEV (reference sequence). The V and J ends lost 6 bases and 3 bases respectively, with 9 bases between them. The CDR3 runs 13 residues.

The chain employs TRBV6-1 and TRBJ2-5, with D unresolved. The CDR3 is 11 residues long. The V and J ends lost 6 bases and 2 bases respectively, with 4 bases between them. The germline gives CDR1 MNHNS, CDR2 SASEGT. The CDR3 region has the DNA TGTGCCAGCAGCCCTCAAGAGACCCAGTACTTC. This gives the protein CASSPQETQYF.

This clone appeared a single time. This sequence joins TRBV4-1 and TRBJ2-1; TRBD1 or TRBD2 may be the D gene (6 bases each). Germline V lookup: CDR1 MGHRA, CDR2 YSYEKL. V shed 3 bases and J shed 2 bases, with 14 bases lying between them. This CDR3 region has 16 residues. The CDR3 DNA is TGCGCCAGCAGCCACGGCAGGGGAGGTCCCTACAATGAGCAGTTCTTC. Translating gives CASSHGRGGPYNEQFF.